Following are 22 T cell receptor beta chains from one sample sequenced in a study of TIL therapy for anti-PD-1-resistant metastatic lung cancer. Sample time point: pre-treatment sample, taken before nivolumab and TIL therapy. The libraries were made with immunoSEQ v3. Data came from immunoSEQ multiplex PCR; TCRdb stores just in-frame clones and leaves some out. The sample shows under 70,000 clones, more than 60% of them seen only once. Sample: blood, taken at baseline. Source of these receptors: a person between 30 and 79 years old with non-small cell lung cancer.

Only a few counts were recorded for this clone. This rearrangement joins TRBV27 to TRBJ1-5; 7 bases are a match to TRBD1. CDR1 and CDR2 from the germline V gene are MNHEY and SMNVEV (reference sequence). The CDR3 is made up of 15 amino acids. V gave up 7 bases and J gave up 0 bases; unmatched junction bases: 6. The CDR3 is CASTEQGNSNQPQHF. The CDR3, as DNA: TGTGCCAGCACCGAACAGGGGAATAGCAATCAGCCCCAGCATTTT.

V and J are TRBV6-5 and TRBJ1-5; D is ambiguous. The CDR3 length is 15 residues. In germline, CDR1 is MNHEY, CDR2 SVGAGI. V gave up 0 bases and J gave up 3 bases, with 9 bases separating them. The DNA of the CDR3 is TGTGCCAGCAGTTACTCTCCGGGAAACAATCAGCCCCAGCATTTT. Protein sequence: CASSYSPGNNQPQHF.

The CDR3 sequence: CASSIGQMNTEAFF. CDR3 coding DNA: TGTGCCAGTAGTATAGGTCAGATGAACACTGAAGCTTTCTTT. V gene TRBV19 combines with J gene TRBJ1-1; no definite D call. Between the trimmed V and J ends, which lost 1 base and 0 bases, there was a span of 6 bases. The germline CDR1 and CDR2 sequences are LNHDA and SQIVND (reference sequence). The CDR3 runs to 14 residues.

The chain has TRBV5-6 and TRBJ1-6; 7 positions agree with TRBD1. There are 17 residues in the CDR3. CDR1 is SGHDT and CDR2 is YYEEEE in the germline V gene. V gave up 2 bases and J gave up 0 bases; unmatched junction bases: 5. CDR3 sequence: CASSFRQGSSYNSPLHF. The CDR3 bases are TGTGCCAGCAGCTTTCGACAGGGAAGCTCCTATAATTCACCCCTCCACTTT.

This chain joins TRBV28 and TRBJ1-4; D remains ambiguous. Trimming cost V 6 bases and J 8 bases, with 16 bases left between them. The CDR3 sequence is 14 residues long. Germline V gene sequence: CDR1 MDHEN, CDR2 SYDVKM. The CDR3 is CASSQPREGEKLFF. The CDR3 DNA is TGTGCCAGCAGCCAACCCCGGGAAGGGGAAAAACTGTTTTTT.

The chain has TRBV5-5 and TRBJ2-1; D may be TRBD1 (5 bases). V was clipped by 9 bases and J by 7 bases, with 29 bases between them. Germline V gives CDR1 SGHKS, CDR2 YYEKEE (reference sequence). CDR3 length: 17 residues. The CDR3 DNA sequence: TGTGCCACCATGGCAGGGATTAGCTGGGTCCTAGGGAATGAGCAGTTCTTC. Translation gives CATMAGISWVLGNEQFF.

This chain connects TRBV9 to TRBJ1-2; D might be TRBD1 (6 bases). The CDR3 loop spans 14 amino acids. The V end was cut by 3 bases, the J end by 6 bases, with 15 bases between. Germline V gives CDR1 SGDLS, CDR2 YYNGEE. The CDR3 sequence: CASSALQGPDGYTF. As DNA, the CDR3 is TGTGCCAGCAGCGCCTTACAGGGCCCGGATGGCTACACCTTC.

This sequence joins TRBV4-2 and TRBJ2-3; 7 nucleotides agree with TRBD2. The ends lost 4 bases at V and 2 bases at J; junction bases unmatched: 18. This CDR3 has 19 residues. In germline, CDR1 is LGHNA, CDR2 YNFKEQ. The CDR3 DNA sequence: TGTGCCAGCAGCCGCCGTAGCATGGGGGGGTCGGGGTACACAGATACGCAGTATTTT. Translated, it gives CASSRRSMGGSGYTDTQYF.

Here the CDR3 DNA reads TGTGCCAGCAGCTTGGACTCAGGTGAAAAACTGTTTTTT. Protein: CASSLDSGEKLFF. This sequence joins TRBV5-6 and TRBJ1-4; no definite D call. V lost 0 bases to trimming and J lost 7 bases, with 7 bases between them. Germline values: CDR1 SGHDT, CDR2 YYEEEE. This CDR3 region has 13 residues.

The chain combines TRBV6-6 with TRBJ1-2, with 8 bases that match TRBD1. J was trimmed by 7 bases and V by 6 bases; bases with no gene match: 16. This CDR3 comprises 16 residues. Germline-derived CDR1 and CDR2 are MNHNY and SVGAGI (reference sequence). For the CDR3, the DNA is TGTGCCAGCAGCCACAGCACGGGGACAGGCGCTGGTGGCTACACCTTC. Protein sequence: CASSHSTGTGAGGYTF.

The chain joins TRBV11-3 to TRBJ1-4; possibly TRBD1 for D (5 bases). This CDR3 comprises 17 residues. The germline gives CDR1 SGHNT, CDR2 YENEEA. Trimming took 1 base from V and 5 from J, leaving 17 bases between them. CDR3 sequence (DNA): TGTGCCAGCAGCTTAGTGATCTGGGGGAAGGAGAATGAAAAACTGTTTTTT. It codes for CASSLVIWGKENEKLFF. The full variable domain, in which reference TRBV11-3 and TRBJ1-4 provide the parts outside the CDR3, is EAGVVQSPRYKIIEKKQPVAFWCNPISGHNTLYWYLQNLGQGPELLIRYENEEAVDDSQLPKDRFSAERLKGVDSTLKIQPAELGDSAVYLCASSLVIWGKENEKLFFGSGTQLSVL.

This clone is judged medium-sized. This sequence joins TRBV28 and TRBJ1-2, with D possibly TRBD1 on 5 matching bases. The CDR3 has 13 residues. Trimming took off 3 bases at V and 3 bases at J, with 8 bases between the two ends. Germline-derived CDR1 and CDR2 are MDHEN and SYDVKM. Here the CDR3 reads CASSFQGDYGYTF. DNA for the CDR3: TGTGCCAGCAGTTTTCAGGGCGACTATGGCTACACCTTC.

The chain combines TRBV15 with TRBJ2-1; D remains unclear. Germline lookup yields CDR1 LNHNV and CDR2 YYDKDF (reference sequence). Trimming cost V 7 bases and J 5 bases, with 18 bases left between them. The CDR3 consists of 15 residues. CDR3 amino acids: CATKSAPNTDNEQFF. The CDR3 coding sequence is TGTGCCACCAAATCCGCCCCCAATACCGACAATGAGCAGTTCTTC.

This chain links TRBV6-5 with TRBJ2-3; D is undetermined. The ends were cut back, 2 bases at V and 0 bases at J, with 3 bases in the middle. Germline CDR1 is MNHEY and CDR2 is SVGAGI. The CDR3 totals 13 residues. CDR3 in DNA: TGTGCCAGCAGTTACGACAGCACAGATACGCAGTATTTT. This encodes CASSYDSTDTQYF.

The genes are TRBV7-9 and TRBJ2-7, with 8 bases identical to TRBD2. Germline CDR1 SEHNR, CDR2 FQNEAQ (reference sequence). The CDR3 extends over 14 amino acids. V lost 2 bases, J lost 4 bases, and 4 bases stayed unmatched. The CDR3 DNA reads TGTGCCAGCAGCTTAAGCGGGAGAGATTACGAGCAGTACTTC. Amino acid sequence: CASSLSGRDYEQYF. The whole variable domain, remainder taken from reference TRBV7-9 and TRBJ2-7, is DTGVSQNPRHKITKRGQNVTFRCDPISEHNRLYWYRQTLGQGPEFLTYFQNEAQLEKSRLLSDRFSAERPKGSFSTLEIQRTEQGDSAMYLCASSLSGRDYEQYFGPGTRLTVT.

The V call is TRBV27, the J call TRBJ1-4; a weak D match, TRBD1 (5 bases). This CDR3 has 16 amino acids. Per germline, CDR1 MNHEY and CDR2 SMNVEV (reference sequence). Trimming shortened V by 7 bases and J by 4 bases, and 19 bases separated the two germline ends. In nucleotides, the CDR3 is TGTGCCAGCACCCTCGGGAGGGGTCGGTATAATGAAAAACTGTTTTTT. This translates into CASTLGRGRYNEKLFF.

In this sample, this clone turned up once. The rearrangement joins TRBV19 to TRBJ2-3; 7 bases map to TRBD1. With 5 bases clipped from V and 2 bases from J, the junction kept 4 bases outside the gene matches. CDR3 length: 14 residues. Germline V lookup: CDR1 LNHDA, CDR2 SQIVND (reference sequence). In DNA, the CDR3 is TGTGCCAGTAGTTCGGACAGGATCACAGATACGCAGTATTTT. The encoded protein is CASSSDRITDTQYF.

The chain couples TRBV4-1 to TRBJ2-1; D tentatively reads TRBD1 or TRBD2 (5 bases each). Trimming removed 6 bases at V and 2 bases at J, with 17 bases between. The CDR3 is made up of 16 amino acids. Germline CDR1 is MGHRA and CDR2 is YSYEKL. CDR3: CASRTRERSPYNEQFF. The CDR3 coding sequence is TGCGCCAGCAGAACCAGGGAGCGATCGCCCTACAATGAGCAGTTCTTC.

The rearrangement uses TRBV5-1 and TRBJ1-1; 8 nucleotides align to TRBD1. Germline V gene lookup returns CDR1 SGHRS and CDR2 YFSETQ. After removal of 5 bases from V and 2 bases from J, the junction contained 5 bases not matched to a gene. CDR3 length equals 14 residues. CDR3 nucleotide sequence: TGCGCCAGCAGGGGGACAGGATCAAACACTGAAGCTTTCTTT. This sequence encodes CASRGTGSNTEAFF.

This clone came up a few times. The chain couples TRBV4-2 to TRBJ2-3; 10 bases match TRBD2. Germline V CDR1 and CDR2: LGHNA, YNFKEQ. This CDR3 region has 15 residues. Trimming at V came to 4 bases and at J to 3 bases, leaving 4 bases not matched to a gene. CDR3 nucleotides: TGTGCCAGCAGCCTCAGGACTAGCGGAACAGATACGCAGTATTTT. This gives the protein CASSLRTSGTDTQYF.

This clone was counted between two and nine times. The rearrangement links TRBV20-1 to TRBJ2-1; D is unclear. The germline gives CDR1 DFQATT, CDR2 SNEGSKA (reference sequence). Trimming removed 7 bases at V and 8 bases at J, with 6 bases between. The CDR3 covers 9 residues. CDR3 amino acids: CSVSDEQFF. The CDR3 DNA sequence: TGCAGTGTTAGTGATGAGCAGTTCTTC.

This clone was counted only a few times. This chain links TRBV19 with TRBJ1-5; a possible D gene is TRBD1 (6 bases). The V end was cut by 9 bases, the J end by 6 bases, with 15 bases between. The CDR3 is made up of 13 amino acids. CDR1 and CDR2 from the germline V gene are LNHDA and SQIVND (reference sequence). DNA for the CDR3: TGTGCCAGCGAGGACAGATCCGGTCAGCCCCAGCATTTT. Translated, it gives CASEDRSGQPQHF.